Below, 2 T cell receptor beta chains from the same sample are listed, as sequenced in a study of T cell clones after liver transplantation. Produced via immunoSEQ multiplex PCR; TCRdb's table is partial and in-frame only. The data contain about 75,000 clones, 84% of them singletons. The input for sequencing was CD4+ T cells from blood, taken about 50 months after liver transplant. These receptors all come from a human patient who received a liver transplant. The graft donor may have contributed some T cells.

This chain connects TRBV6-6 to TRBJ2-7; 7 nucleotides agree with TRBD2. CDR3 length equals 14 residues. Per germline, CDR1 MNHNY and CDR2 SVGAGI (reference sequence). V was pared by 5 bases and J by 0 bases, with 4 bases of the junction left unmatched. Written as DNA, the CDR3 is TGTGCCAGCAGTGACACTAGCGTCTCCTACGAGCAGTACTTC. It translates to CASSDTSVSYEQYF.

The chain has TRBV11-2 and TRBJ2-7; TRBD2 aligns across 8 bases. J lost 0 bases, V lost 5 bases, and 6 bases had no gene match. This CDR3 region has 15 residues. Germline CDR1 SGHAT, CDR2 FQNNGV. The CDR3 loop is CASSALAGGSYEQYF. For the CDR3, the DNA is TGTGCCAGCAGCGCCCTTGCGGGGGGCTCCTACGAGCAGTACTTC.